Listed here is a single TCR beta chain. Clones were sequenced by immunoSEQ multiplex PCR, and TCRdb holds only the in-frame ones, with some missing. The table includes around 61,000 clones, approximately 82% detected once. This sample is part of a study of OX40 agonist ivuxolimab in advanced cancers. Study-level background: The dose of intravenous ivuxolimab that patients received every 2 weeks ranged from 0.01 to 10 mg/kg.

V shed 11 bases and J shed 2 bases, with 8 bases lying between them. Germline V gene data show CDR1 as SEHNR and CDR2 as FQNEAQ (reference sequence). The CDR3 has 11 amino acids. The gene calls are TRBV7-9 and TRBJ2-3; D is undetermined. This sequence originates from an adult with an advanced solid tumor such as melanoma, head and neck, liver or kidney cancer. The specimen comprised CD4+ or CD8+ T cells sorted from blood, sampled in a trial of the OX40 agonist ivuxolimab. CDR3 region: CAGDFTDTQYF. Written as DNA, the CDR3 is TGTGCCGGCGACTTCACAGATACGCAGTATTTT.